Described below is a single T cell receptor (beta chain) sequence and its context. Its specificity is unknown. The sample belongs to a study of cytomegalovirus exposure and HLA in healthy donors. Study results and caveats: After further analysis at a later stage, around 17,000 TCR beta sequences were associated with HLA alleles at 0.05 false discovery rate. Most of the TCR beta V segments (in an earlier analysis) were productive either about 87% or about 30% of the time.

Both 60 Vbeta primers and 13 Jbeta primers went into the PCR. Original data processing: Among the unique TCR beta chains that a later analysis counted, about 85 million in all, about 11 million were shared. Sequencing used immunoSEQ multiplex PCR; TCRdb keeps in-frame clones, though not all of them. V and J calls and clone size follow that table, whereas D and trimming were derived from the DNA. The repertoire holds 300,000 or so clones, with 80% to 90% as singletons. Per germline, CDR1 LNHDA and CDR2 SQIVND (reference sequence). Trimming stripped 3 bases from V and 9 bases from J, with 8 bases between. The CDR3 consists of 11 residues.

Sample: PBMCs. The TCR originated in a woman aged 40 to 49 in good health and CMV-seropositive. The rearrangement joins TRBV19 to TRBJ1-1; D call uncertain. The CDR3 region is CASSIADKAFF. CDR3 nucleotide sequence: TGTGCCAGTAGTATCGCGGATAAAGCTTTCTTT.